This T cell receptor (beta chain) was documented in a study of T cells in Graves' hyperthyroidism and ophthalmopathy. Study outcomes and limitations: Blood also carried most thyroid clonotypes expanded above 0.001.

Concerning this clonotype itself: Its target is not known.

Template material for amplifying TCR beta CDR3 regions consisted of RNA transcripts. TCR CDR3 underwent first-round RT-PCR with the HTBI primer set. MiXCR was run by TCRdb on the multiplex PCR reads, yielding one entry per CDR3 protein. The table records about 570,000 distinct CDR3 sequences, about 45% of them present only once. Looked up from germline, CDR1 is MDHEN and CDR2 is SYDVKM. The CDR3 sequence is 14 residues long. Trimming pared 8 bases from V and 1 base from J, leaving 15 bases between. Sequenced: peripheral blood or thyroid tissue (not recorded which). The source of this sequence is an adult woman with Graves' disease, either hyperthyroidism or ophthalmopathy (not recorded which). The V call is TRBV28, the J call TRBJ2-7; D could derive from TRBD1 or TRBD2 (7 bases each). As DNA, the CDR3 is TGTGCCAGCGGTACCAGGGGGGGTTCCTACGAGCAGTACTTC. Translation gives CASGTRGGSYEQYF.